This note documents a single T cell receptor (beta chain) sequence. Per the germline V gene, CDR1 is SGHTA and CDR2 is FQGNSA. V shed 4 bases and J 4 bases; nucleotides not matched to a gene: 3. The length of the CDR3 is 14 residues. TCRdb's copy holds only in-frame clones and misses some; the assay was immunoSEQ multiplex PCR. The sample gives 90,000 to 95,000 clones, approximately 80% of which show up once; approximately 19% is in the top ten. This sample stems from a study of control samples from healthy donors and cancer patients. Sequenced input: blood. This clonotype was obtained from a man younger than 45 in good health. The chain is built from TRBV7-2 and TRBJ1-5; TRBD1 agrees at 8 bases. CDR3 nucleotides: TGTGCCAGCAGCTCCGGACAGGGAAATCAGCCCCAGCATTTT. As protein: CASSSGQGNQPQHF.